The rows below give T cell receptor beta chains drawn from one sample of a study of identical twins. TCRdb processed the 5' RACE reads anew with MiXCR; each CDR3 protein has one entry. Of a few hundred thousand distinct CDR3 sequences listed, roughly 13% are singletons. The data also belong to a second study, concerning yellow fever vaccine responses in identical twins.

Sequencing used CD4+ T cells sorted from blood. The receptor source for this set is a woman under 30 in good health. Both conserved end residues are part of each CDR3. A D gene is named only where the DNA matches it firmly. A row's size may be missing; if present it is once, few, many or a size class.

J | size | V | D | CDR3 | DNA
TRBJ2-7 | few | TRBV20-1 | . | CSALAGTDVYEQYF | TGCAGTGCCCTTGCGGGGACGGATGTCTACGAGCAGTACTTC
TRBJ2-1 | few | TRBV3-1 | . | CASSQIQGLGEQFF | TGTGCCAGCAGCCAAATCCAGGGACTGGGTGAGCAGTTCTTC
TRBJ2-1 | few | TRBV4-3 | TRBD2 | CASSQTSGTGLEQFF | TGCGCCAGCAGCCAAACTAGCGGGACAGGTCTTGAGCAGTTCTTC
TRBJ2-7 | . | TRBV7-2 | . | CASSRRTVYEQYF | TGTGCCAGCAGCCGCCGGACAGTCTACGAGCAGTACTTC
TRBJ2-1 | many | TRBV11-2 | TRBD2 | CASSFRLAGYNEQFF | TGTGCCAGCAGCTTCCGACTAGCAGGATACAATGAGCAGTTCTTC
TRBJ2-5 | once | TRBV7-2 | . | CASSPSRPVSETQYF | TGTGCCAGCAGCCCCTCCCGACCTGTGTCGGAGACCCAGTACTTC
TRBJ2-1 | . | TRBV7-3 | . | CASSLSPGASYNEQFF | TGTGCCAGCAGCTTAAGTCCGGGCGCCTCGTACAATGAGCAGTTCTTC
TRBJ2-7 | few | TRBV3-1 | TRBD1 | CASSQGQGNPHEQYF | TGTGCCAGCAGCCAAGGACAGGGGAATCCTCACGAGCAGTACTTC
TRBJ2-5 | . | TRBV25-1 | . | CASSGLQGAQETQYF | TGTGCCAGCAGCGGCCTACAGGGAGCCCAAGAGACCCAGTACTTC
TRBJ2-4 | . | TRBV7-9 | . | CASTPRGLGDIQYF | TGTGCCAGCACTCCGCGGGGGCTGGGAGACATTCAGTACTTC
TRBJ1-6 | . | TRBV29-1 | . | CSVGTGRNSPLHF | TGCAGCGTCGGAACCGGGAGGAATTCACCCCTCCACTTT
TRBJ1-5 | . | TRBV2 | TRBD1 | CASGRDRGRNQPQHF | TGTGCCAGCGGGAGAGACAGGGGACGCAATCAGCCCCAGCATTTT
TRBJ2-5 | few | TRBV20-1 | . | CSARDLGRTQYF | TGCAGTGCTAGAGATTTAGGGAGGACCCAGTACTTC
TRBJ2-1 | . | TRBV20-1 | TRBD2 | CSARALPSGRPTYNEQFF | TGCAGTGCTAGAGCCCTTCCTAGCGGGAGGCCAACCTACAATGAGCAGTTCTTC
TRBJ2-4 | . | TRBV20-1 | TRBD2 | CSAAGTSGSKNIQYF | TGCAGTGCCGCCGGGACTAGCGGATCCAAAAACATTCAGTACTTC
TRBJ2-7 | . | TRBV4-2 | . | CASTPQYSSYEQYF | TGTGCCAGCACTCCCCAGTATAGCTCCTACGAGCAGTACTTC
TRBJ2-1 | many | TRBV12-3/TRBV12-4 | . | CASRASNEQFF | TGTGCCAGCAGAGCGTCCAATGAGCAGTTCTTC
TRBJ2-1 | . | TRBV24-1 | TRBD1 | CATSDPRQGNEQFF | TGTGCCACCAGTGATCCGCGACAGGGTAATGAGCAGTTCTTC
TRBJ2-7 | few | TRBV28 | TRBD1 | CASSSTTGRYYEQYF | TGTGCCAGCAGTTCAACGACAGGGAGATACTACGAGCAGTACTTC
TRBJ2-1 | few | TRBV20-1 | . | CSAPTNRLSDEQFF | TGCAGTGCCCCAACTAACCGACTCAGCGATGAGCAGTTCTTC
TRBJ2-1 | many | TRBV5-5 | . | CASSLYLGSYNEQFF | TGTGCCAGCAGCTTGTATTTGGGATCCTACAATGAGCAGTTCTTC
TRBJ2-2 | . | TRBV12-3/TRBV12-4 | . | CASIVGSLQRTGELFF | TGTGCCAGCATCGTGGGTTCCTTACAAAGGACCGGGGAGCTGTTTTTT
TRBJ2-6 | . | TRBV25-1 | . | CASRKSGANVLTF | TGTGCCAGCAGGAAAAGCGGGGCCAACGTCCTGACTTTC
TRBJ2-7 | few | TRBV7-9 | TRBD2 | CASSHSGNYEQYF | TGTGCCAGCAGCCATAGCGGGAACTACGAGCAGTACTTC
TRBJ2-6 | . | TRBV9 | . | CASSVVGGANVLTF | TGTGCCAGCAGCGTAGTTGGTGGGGCCAACGTCCTGACTTTC
TRBJ2-7 | many | TRBV5-1 | TRBD1 | CASSLAGTGTYEQYF | TGCGCCAGCAGCTTGGCTGGGACAGGGACCTACGAGCAGTACTTC
TRBJ2-2 | many | TRBV5-1 | . | CASSSGPAREELFF | TGCGCCAGCAGCTCGGGACCCGCCCGAGAGGAGCTGTTTTTT
TRBJ2-1 | . | TRBV6-2/TRBV6-3 | . | CASTLIVSSNEQFF | TGTGCCAGCACCCTAATTGTGTCTTCCAATGAGCAGTTCTTC
TRBJ2-3 | few | TRBV7-3 | TRBD2 | CASSLTPSGGGFDTQYF | TGTGCCAGCAGCTTAACCCCTAGCGGGGGGGGGTTCGATACGCAGTATTTT
TRBJ2-1 | . | TRBV20-1 | TRBD2 | CSARVYGAGGFSYNEQFF | TGCAGTGCTAGAGTCTACGGGGCGGGGGGCTTCTCCTACAATGAGCAGTTCTTC
TRBJ2-2 | . | TRBV7-3 | TRBD1 | CASSLTPGTGGPGELFF | TGTGCCAGCAGCTTAACACCCGGGACAGGGGGCCCCGGGGAGCTGTTTTTT
TRBJ2-3 | . | TRBV12-3/TRBV12-4 | TRBD2 | CASSLWVGGVPRDTDTQYF | TGTGCCAGCAGTTTATGGGTCGGGGGGGTCCCAAGGGACACAGATACGCAGTATTTT
TRBJ2-1 | few | TRBV11-3 | . | CASSFSPGSSYNEQFF | TGTGCCAGCAGCTTTTCGCCCGGGAGCTCCTACAATGAGCAGTTCTTC
TRBJ2-7 | few | TRBV7-2 | TRBD2 | CASSFLAGGGAYEQYF | TGTGCCAGCAGCTTCCTAGCGGGAGGCGGGGCCTACGAGCAGTACTTC
TRBJ2-7 | . | TRBV6-5 | TRBD2 | CASSYRTSGGPASYEQYF | TGTGCCAGCAGTTACCGGACTAGCGGGGGGCCGGCGTCCTACGAGCAGTACTTC
TRBJ2-1 | . | TRBV5-1 | TRBD1 | CASSWRDRGRDEQFF | TGCGCCAGCAGCTGGAGGGACAGGGGTAGGGATGAGCAGTTCTTC
TRBJ2-2 | few | TRBV5-1 | . | CASRISSNTGELFF | TGCGCCAGCAGAATTTCCAGTAACACCGGGGAGCTGTTTTTT
TRBJ2-6 | few | TRBV6-2/TRBV6-3 | . | CASSSQGGGANVLTF | TGTGCCAGCAGTTCTCAGGGTGGTGGGGCCAACGTCCTGACTTTC
TRBJ2-3 | . | TRBV5-6 | TRBD1 | CASSFEFRRDSYTDTQYF | TGTGCCAGCAGCTTTGAGTTTCGTAGGGACAGTTACACAGATACGCAGTATTTT
TRBJ1-5 | . | TRBV12-3/TRBV12-4 | . | CASMLSGLYHQPQHF | TGTGCCAGCATGTTGTCGGGACTTTATCATCAGCCCCAGCATTTT
TRBJ2-1 | . | TRBV5-1 | . | CASSLPGLLYNEQFF | TGCGCCAGCAGCCTGCCAGGGCTACTCTACAATGAGCAGTTCTTC
TRBJ2-3 | few | TRBV2 | TRBD1 | CASSEGQGLDTQYF | TGTGCCAGCAGTGAAGGACAGGGCTTAGATACGCAGTATTTT
TRBJ2-7 | few | TRBV20-1 | . | CSARGTGAAGYF | TGCAGTGCTAGGGGAACAGGGGCAGCGGGGTACTTC
TRBJ1-5 | . | TRBV28 | . | CASSRGMNQPQHF | TGTGCCAGCAGCCGGGGCATGAATCAGCCCCAGCATTTT
TRBJ2-3 | many | TRBV27 | . | CAASGGNLLAGGPDTQYF | TGTGCCGCCTCAGGGGGCAACTTGCTAGCGGGCGGGCCAGATACGCAGTATTTT
TRBJ1-2 | . | TRBV18 | . | CASSPPVGRDYGYTF | TGTGCCAGCTCACCACCGGTGGGACGGGACTATGGCTACACCTTC
TRBJ2-5 | few | TRBV3-1 | . | CASSPWQGPQETQYF | TGTGCCAGCAGCCCCTGGCAGGGCCCCCAAGAGACCCAGTACTTC
TRBJ1-2 | few | TRBV19 | TRBD1 | CASSTPPGLRQGDGYTF | TGTGCCAGTAGTACACCCCCGGGACTCAGACAGGGCGATGGCTACACCTTC
TRBJ1-5 | few | TRBV5-6 | . | CASSSFRQPQHF | TGTGCCAGCAGCTCGTTCCGTCAGCCCCAGCATTTT
TRBJ1-1 | . | TRBV7-2 | . | CASSLREGIMAFF | TGTGCCAGCAGCTTACGTGAAGGGATTATGGCTTTCTTT
TRBJ2-7 | . | TRBV29-1 | . | CSVEDRRKTIYEQYF | TGCAGCGTTGAAGATCGCCGGAAGACTATATACGAGCAGTACTTC
TRBJ2-7 | . | TRBV2 | . | CASSDRFSYEQYF | TGTGCCAGCAGTGACAGGTTTTCCTACGAGCAGTACTTC
TRBJ1-1 | few | TRBV5-1 | TRBD1 | CASSRSGQGGAEAFF | TGCGCCAGCAGCCGATCGGGACAGGGCGGGGCTGAAGCTTTCTTT
TRBJ1-2 | few | TRBV29-1 | . | CSVGGNPTF | TGCAGCGTTGGAGGTAACCCCACCTTC
TRBJ2-7 | many | TRBV12-3/TRBV12-4 | . | CASSPVGGEQYF | TGTGCCAGCAGTCCCGTTGGGGGCGAGCAGTACTTC
TRBJ2-7 | few | TRBV10-3 | TRBD1 | CAISQQGNEQYF | TGTGCCATCAGTCAACAGGGGAACGAGCAGTACTTC
TRBJ2-1 | many | TRBV12-3/TRBV12-4 | TRBD1 | CASSLRDRGSDEQFF | TGTGCCAGCAGTCTCCGGGACAGGGGTTCGGATGAGCAGTTCTTC
TRBJ1-1 | . | TRBV11-2 | . | CASSFAEGEAFF | TGTGCCAGCAGCTTCGCGGAGGGTGAAGCTTTCTTT
TRBJ2-2 | few | TRBV10-3 | . | CAISESLAGGGELFF | TGTGCCATCAGTGAGAGCCTCGCTGGGGGCGGGGAGCTGTTTTTT